This T cell receptor beta chain was sequenced during a study of cytomegalovirus exposure and HLA in healthy donors. Across the study: The study placed 70% to 85% of its roughly 430 genotyped donors in the Caucasian-associated ancestry cluster. Study results and limitations: In a later analysis, TCR beta V- and J-gene trimming was associated with a missense DCLRE1C variant. Later analysis revealed greater clonal expansion in HLA-associated TCR beta chains than in equally common others.

The germline gives CDR1 SGHNT, CDR2 YYREEE (reference sequence). The CDR3 extends over 14 amino acids. V lost 4 bases to trimming and J lost 0 bases; unmatched junction nucleotides: 4. Researchers ran the PCR with 60 Vbeta and 13 Jbeta primers. The protocol was immunoSEQ multiplex PCR, while the TCRdb copy is restricted to in-frame clones and leaves out a portion. This sample contains about 120,000 clones. Note on this clone: Its matching antigen is unknown.

This TCR derives from a man between 18 and 29 years old in good health and CMV-seronegative. The chain couples TRBV5-4 to TRBJ2-7, with 7 bases fitting TRBD1. What was sequenced was PBMCs. CDR3 in amino acids: CASSRRDSSYEQYF. The CDR3 DNA sequence: TGTGCCAGCAGCCGTAGGGACAGCTCCTACGAGCAGTACTTC.